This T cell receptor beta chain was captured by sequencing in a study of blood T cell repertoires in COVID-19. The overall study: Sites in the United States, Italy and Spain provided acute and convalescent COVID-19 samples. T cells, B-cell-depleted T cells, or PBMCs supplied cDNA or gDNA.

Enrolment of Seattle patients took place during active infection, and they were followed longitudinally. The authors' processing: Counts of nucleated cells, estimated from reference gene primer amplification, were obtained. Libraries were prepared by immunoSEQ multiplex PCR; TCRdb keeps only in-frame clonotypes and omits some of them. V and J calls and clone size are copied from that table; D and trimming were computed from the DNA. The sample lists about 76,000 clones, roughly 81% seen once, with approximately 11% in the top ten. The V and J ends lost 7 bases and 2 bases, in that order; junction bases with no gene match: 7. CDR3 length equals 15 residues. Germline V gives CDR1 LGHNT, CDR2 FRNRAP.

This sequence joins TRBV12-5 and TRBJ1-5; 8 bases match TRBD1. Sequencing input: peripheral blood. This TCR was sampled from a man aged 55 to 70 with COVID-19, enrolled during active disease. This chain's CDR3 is CASAGGASGNQPQHF. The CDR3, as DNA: TGTGCTAGTGCAGGGGGCGCTTCGGGCAATCAGCCCCAGCATTTT.